One and the same sample provided the 29 T cell receptor beta chains below, sequenced in a study of OX40 agonist ivuxolimab in advanced cancers. Method: immunoSEQ multiplex PCR; TCRdb's copy keeps in-frame clones and lacks some. The repertoire holds about 96,000 clones, roughly 91% seen once, with under 2% in the top ten. The sample consisted of CD4+ or CD8+ T cells sorted from blood, taken in a trial of the OX40 agonist ivuxolimab. These receptors were taken from an adult with an advanced solid tumor such as melanoma, head and neck, liver or kidney cancer.

The J gene is TRBJ2-5, the V gene TRBV4-2; D call uncertain. V was cut by 1 base and J by 4 bases, with 10 bases left in between. The CDR3 length is 14 residues. The V gene's germline CDR1 is LGHNA and CDR2 YNFKEQ. The CDR3 DNA follows: TGTGCCAGCAGCCAAGTCCTGATGGGAGAGACCCAGTACTTC. Translating it yields CASSQVLMGETQYF.

This chain links TRBV29-1 with TRBJ2-1, with no clear D. This CDR3 comprises 15 residues. The V gene lost 4 bases and the J gene lost 4 bases, with 17 bases spanning the gap. CDR1 is SQVTM, CDR2 ANQGSEA, per germline. The CDR3 is CSVVTGPQVYNEQFF. Written as DNA, the CDR3 is TGCAGCGTTGTTACCGGGCCCCAAGTGTACAATGAGCAGTTCTTC.

The chain couples TRBV29-1 to TRBJ2-1; D is perhaps TRBD2 (6 bases). The CDR3 totals 14 residues. Germline V lookup: CDR1 SQVTM, CDR2 ANQGSEA. Trimming stripped 5 bases from V and 2 bases from J, with 13 bases between. CDR3 sequence (DNA): TGCAGCGTTTTTGGGACTTCGACCTACAATGAGCAGTTCTTC. Translated: CSVFGTSTYNEQFF.

This clone was counted a single time. The same CDR3 is also encoded by other DNA sequences in this sample. The genes are TRBV29-1 and TRBJ1-3; D not resolved. The V and J ends lost 4 bases and 1 base respectively, with 2 bases between them. Germline lookup yields CDR1 SQVTM and CDR2 ANQGSEA. The CDR3 extends over 11 amino acids. The CDR3 DNA reads as TGCAGCGTTGGATCTGGAAACACCATATATTTT. Protein product: CSVGSGNTIYF.

This rearrangement joins TRBV7-9 to TRBJ2-7; TRBD2 agrees at 12 bases. With 5 bases clipped from V and 6 bases from J, the junction kept 11 bases outside the gene matches. Per germline, CDR1 SEHNR and CDR2 FQNEAQ (reference sequence). The CDR3 contains 16 residues. The CDR3 sequence: CASSPLMTSGSPEQYF. CDR3 bases: TGTGCCAGCAGCCCCTTGATGACTAGCGGGAGTCCCGAGCAGTACTTC.

The J gene is TRBJ2-1, the V gene TRBV7-3; 12 nucleotides match TRBD2. Per the germline V gene, CDR1 is SGHTA and CDR2 is FQGTGA. The V and J ends lost 1 base and 9 bases, in that order; junction bases with no gene match: 7. This CDR3 is built from 16 residues. The CDR3 reads CASSLNGLAGGGEQFF. CDR3 DNA sequence: TGTGCCAGCAGCTTAAACGGGCTAGCGGGAGGGGGTGAGCAGTTCTTC. The full variable domain, with the rest looked up from reference TRBV7-3 and TRBJ2-1, is GAGVSQTPSNKVTEKGKYVELRCDPISGHTALYWYRQSLGQGPEFLIYFQGTGAADDSGLPNDRFFAVRPEGSVSTLKIQRTERGDSAVYLCASSLNGLAGGGEQFFGPGTRLTVL.

The V and J genes are TRBV7-9 and TRBJ2-7, with TRBD2 matching 7 bases. The length of the CDR3 is 14 residues. Germline CDR1 and CDR2: SEHNR and FQNEAQ (reference sequence). J lost 4 bases, V lost 2 bases, and 5 bases had no gene match. The CDR3 loop is CASSLSGGSYEQYF. In DNA, the CDR3 is TGTGCCAGCAGCTTATCCGGCGGGAGTTACGAGCAGTACTTC.

The rearrangement links TRBV5-4 to TRBJ1-2, with a weak D call TRBD1 (6 bases). The CDR3 contains 16 residues. V lost 1 base and J lost 0, with 13 bases in between. Per the germline V gene, CDR1 is SGHNT and CDR2 is YYREEE (reference sequence). CDR3: CASSLPLTGPNYGYTF. In nucleotides, the CDR3 is TGTGCCAGCAGCTTGCCTTTGACAGGACCTAACTATGGCTACACCTTC.

The chain carries TRBV27 and TRBJ2-7; 10 bases are shared with TRBD1. The CDR3 consists of 15 residues. V lost 5 bases, J lost 2 bases, and 6 bases stayed unmatched. The V gene's germline CDR1 is MNHEY and CDR2 SMNVEV (reference sequence). The CDR3 region has the DNA TGTGCCAGCAGTCCACGGACAGGGGGTCCCTACGAGCAGTACTTC. Amino acids: CASSPRTGGPYEQYF.

This clone is a singleton in its sample. The chain recombines TRBV9 with TRBJ2-1, with D possibly matching TRBD2 (6 bases). This CDR3 comprises 15 residues. Between the trimmed V and J ends, which lost 4 bases and 5 bases, there was a span of 16 bases. CDR1 is SGDLS, CDR2 YYNGEE, per germline. The CDR3 here is CASSLEASVNNEQFF. The CDR3, as DNA: TGTGCCAGCAGCCTAGAAGCTAGCGTGAACAATGAGCAGTTCTTC. Using reference TRBV9 and TRBJ2-1 for the parts outside the CDR3, the full variable domain is DSGVTQTPKHLITATGQRVTLRCSPRSGDLSVYWYQQSLDQGLQFLIQYYNGEERAKGNILERFSAQQFPDLHSELNLSSLELGDSALYFCASSLEASVNNEQFFGPGTRLTVL.

This rearrangement joins TRBV7-2 to TRBJ2-7; no clear D gene. The germline CDR1 and CDR2 sequences are SGHTA and FQGNSA. V was shortened by 2 bases and J by 6 bases, with 11 bases between the two germline ends. The CDR3 totals 13 residues. The chain's CDR3 is CASSLNRASEQYF. The DNA for the CDR3 is TGTGCCAGCAGCTTAAATAGAGCCTCCGAGCAGTACTTC. Drawing the rest from reference TRBV7-2 and TRBJ2-7, the complete variable domain is GAGVSQSPSNKVTEKGKDVELRCDPISGHTALYWYRQSLGQGLEFLIYFQGNSAPDKSGLPSDRFSAERTGGSVSTLTIQRTQQEDSAVYLCASSLNRASEQYFGPGTRLTVT.

The V and J genes are TRBV6-5 and TRBJ2-2; 7 bases match TRBD2. The CDR3 runs 13 residues. V dropped 5 bases and J dropped 8; count of bases not matched to a gene: 5. The germline V gene has CDR1 MNHEY and CDR2 SVGAGI. The CDR3 loop reads CASSRLAPGELFF. The CDR3 DNA reads as TGTGCCAGCAGTCGACTAGCTCCGGGGGAGCTGTTTTTT.

The rearrangement joins TRBV7-9 to TRBJ2-2; D gene uncertain. In germline, CDR1 is SEHNR, CDR2 FQNEAQ (reference sequence). The CDR3 runs to 13 residues. The ends were cut back, 1 base at V and 1 base at J, with 1 base in the middle. The CDR3 sequence is CASSLGNTGELFF. CDR3 nucleotide sequence: TGTGCCAGCAGCTTAGGGAACACCGGGGAGCTGTTTTTT. The variable domain in full, completed from reference TRBV7-9 and TRBJ2-2, reads DTGVSQNPRHKITKRGQNVTFRCDPISEHNRLYWYRQTLGQGPEFLTYFQNEAQLEKSRLLSDRFSAERPKGSFSTLEIQRTEQGDSAMYLCASSLGNTGELFFGEGSRLTVL.

CDR3: CASSSGGNNQPQHF. The CDR3 nucleotides are TGTGCCAGCAGTTCTGGTGGAAACAATCAGCCCCAGCATTTT. The rearrangement joins TRBV6-6 to TRBJ1-5; D not resolved. This CDR3 is built from 14 residues. Trimming cost V 4 bases and J 3 bases, with 10 bases left between them. Germline V lookup: CDR1 MNHNY, CDR2 SVGAGI (reference sequence).

The rearrangement uses TRBV19 and TRBJ1-2; possibly TRBD1 for D (5 bases). V lost 7 bases, J lost 7 bases, and 16 bases lay in between. The CDR3 length is 13 residues. Germline CDR1 LNHDA, CDR2 SQIVND (reference sequence). This CDR3 is CASTREYLSGYTF. The CDR3 region has the DNA TGTGCCAGTACCAGGGAGTATTTATCTGGCTACACCTTC.

The chain uses TRBV21-1 and TRBJ2-7; the table's D call, TRBD2, has no DNA check behind it. TRBV21-1 is deemed a pseudogene. The CDR3 loop spans 18 amino acids. CDR3 nucleotide sequence: TGTGCCAGCAGCAAGCGAATCGAGCGGAGTGGGGACTCCTACGAGCAGTACTTC. Translation gives CASSKRIERSGDSYEQYF.

The rearrangement joins TRBV9 to TRBJ2-7; no firm D call. The CDR3 is made up of 14 amino acids. Trimming removed 1 base at V and 0 bases at J, with 8 bases between. Germline lookup yields CDR1 SGDLS and CDR2 YYNGEE. The CDR3 coding sequence is TGTGCCAGCAGCGTAAGCCCGACCTCCTACGAGCAGTACTTC. It encodes CASSVSPTSYEQYF.

This chain links TRBV27 with TRBJ2-7, with D perhaps matching TRBD2 (5 bases). CDR3 length equals 13 residues. Germline loops: CDR1 MNHEY, CDR2 SMNVEV (reference sequence). V was cut by 3 bases and J by 1 base, with 7 bases left in between. The CDR3 nucleotides are TGTGCCAGCAGTTTTTCGGGGTCCTACGAGCAGTACTTC. Translation gives CASSFSGSYEQYF.

The gene calls are TRBV12-5 and TRBJ1-5, with D unresolved. The germline V gene encodes CDR1 LGHNT and CDR2 FRNRAP. V lost 2 bases and J 7 bases, leaving 6 bases between the germline ends. The CDR3 spans 12 residues. The chain's CDR3 is CASGLSQQPQHF. The DNA for the CDR3 is TGTGCTAGTGGTTTGTCACAACAGCCCCAGCATTTT.

This rearrangement joins TRBV5-1 to TRBJ1-5; a weak D match, TRBD1 (5 bases). Trimming removed 0 bases at V and 2 bases at J, with 6 bases between. There are 14 residues in the CDR3. Germline CDR1 reads SGHRS; CDR2 reads YFSETQ. CDR3 protein: CASSLVGGNQPQHF. As DNA, the CDR3 is TGCGCCAGCAGCTTGGTAGGGGGCAATCAGCCCCAGCATTTT.

This clone turned up a few times. The chain employs TRBV4-1 and TRBJ2-3; D uncertain. The CDR3 runs to 12 residues. V shed 1 base and J shed 6 bases, with 5 bases lying between them. From germline, CDR1 is MGHRA and CDR2 YSYEKL. The CDR3 region is CASSQVRDTQYF. CDR3 bases: TGCGCCAGCAGCCAAGTCAGGGATACGCAGTATTTT.

CDR3 amino acids: CASSERDRVHDEQYF. The DNA of the CDR3 is TGCGCCAGCAGTGAGAGGGACAGGGTTCACGACGAGCAGTACTTC. The gene calls are TRBV10-1 and TRBJ2-7; 9 bases line up with TRBD1. The CDR3 is 15 residues long. The trim removed 2 bases at V and 5 bases at J, leaving 7 bases unmatched. The germline V gene has CDR1 WNHNN and CDR2 SYGVQD (reference sequence).

This clone was seen once. The chain links TRBV5-4 to TRBJ2-3, with unresolved D. Germline CDR1 is SGHNT and CDR2 is YYREEE (reference sequence). The CDR3 contains 13 residues. Trimming took 3 bases from V and 3 from J, leaving 8 bases between them. Here the CDR3 reads CASSSQGTDTQYF. CDR3 in DNA: TGTGCCAGCAGCTCCCAAGGAACAGATACGCAGTATTTT.

The chain combines TRBV27 with TRBJ2-7, with D maybe TRBD2 (6 bases). The CDR3 is 16 amino acids. Germline CDR1 MNHEY, CDR2 SMNVEV (reference sequence). V gave up 0 bases and J gave up 0 bases, with 12 bases separating them. CDR3 protein: CASSLSVGGYSYEQYF. The CDR3 region has the DNA TGTGCCAGCAGTTTATCCGTGGGGGGTTACTCCTACGAGCAGTACTTC.

This rearrangement joins TRBV9 to TRBJ2-5, with a tentative D call TRBD1 (5 bases). V lost 3 bases and J 2 bases, leaving 8 bases between the germline ends. In germline, CDR1 is SGDLS, CDR2 YYNGEE. This CDR3 spans 13 amino acids. The CDR3 loop is CASSGWTQETQYF. In DNA, the CDR3 is TGTGCCAGCAGCGGGTGGACACAAGAGACCCAGTACTTC.

This clone was detected only once. This chain joins TRBV27 and TRBJ2-2; D remains ambiguous. The V end was cut by 6 bases, the J end by 4 bases, with 12 bases between. The CDR3 sequence is 14 residues long. Per germline, CDR1 MNHEY and CDR2 SMNVEV (reference sequence). CDR3 in amino acids: CASRTEVFTGELFF. Written as DNA, the CDR3 is TGTGCCAGCAGGACTGAAGTATTCACCGGGGAGCTGTTTTTT.

With regard to this clone: Mismatch with germline at one junction end may stem from a read error. CDR3 DNA sequence: TGTGCTAGCAGCTTAAACCCAGAAGGACACGAGCAGTACTTC. Translated, it gives CASSLNPEGHEQYF. The rearrangement joins TRBV7-7 to TRBJ2-5, with unresolved D. The DNA end lines up better with TRBJ2-7; the J call may be wrong. The CDR3 is made up of 14 amino acids. CDR1 SSHAT and CDR2 FNYEAQ come from the germline V gene (reference sequence).

This clone was seen only a few times. The CDR3 DNA reads as TGTGCCAGTAGTATAGATCGGCGGGACATTCAGCCCCAGCATTTT. This encodes CASSIDRRDIQPQHF. The V gene is TRBV19, the J gene TRBJ1-5; a possible D gene is TRBD1 (6 bases). The germline gives CDR1 LNHDA, CDR2 SQIVND (reference sequence). V lost 0 bases to trimming and J lost 6 bases, with 12 bases between them. The length of the CDR3 is 15 residues.

This clone occurred once. The chain employs TRBV15 and TRBJ2-1; the D is unclear. V lost 0 bases and J lost 4, with 10 bases in between. The germline gives CDR1 LNHNV, CDR2 YYDKDF (reference sequence). The CDR3 totals 15 residues. CDR3 sequence reads: CATSRERSRYNEQFF. The DNA for the CDR3 is TGTGCCACCAGCAGAGAACGGAGCCGATACAATGAGCAGTTCTTC.